The clone carrying this T cell receptor (beta chain) was picked up many times. Its target is unknown. The CDR3 is made up of 11 amino acids. Germline CDR1 reads SGHDT; CDR2 reads YYEEEE. Between the trimmed V and J ends, which lost 5 bases and 8 bases, there was a span of 5 bases. This specimen comes from a study of prognosis after radiotherapy for stage I lung cancer. Whole-study results and caveats: There was a fall in unique TCR clone counts after stereotactic body radiation therapy, median approximately 10,000 versus 7,000.

Multiplex PCR, run in two rounds, amplified TCR beta CDR3 from genomic DNA. It was primers specific to each TRBV and TRBJ gene that first-round PCR used. Using its own MiXCR run on the multiplex PCR reads, TCRdb lists one record per CDR3 protein. The table lists around 28,000 distinct CDR3 sequences, approximately 51% of them singletons. The source of this sequence is a donor aged 50 or older with non-small cell lung cancer. This chain uses TRBV5-6 with TRBJ1-6; the D is unclear. The sequences come from PBMCs, collected before or after stereotactic body radiation therapy (not recorded which). CDR3 protein: CASSRDSPLHF. CDR3 bases: TGTGCCAGCAGTCGGGATTCACCCCTCCACTTT.